The clone carrying this TCR beta chain appeared a few times. Its specificity is not known. The data belong to a study of response to subunit inactivated influenza vaccine. Study-level points and caveats: The authors offered the suggestion that each seasonal influenza vaccination recruits few new T cells.

CDR3 length: 16 amino acids. The V and J ends lost 0 bases and 4 bases respectively, with 10 bases between them. The germline V gene has CDR1 MGHRA and CDR2 YSYEKL. Each CDR3 protein is one row after TCRdb ran MiXCR on the RT-PCR reads. This sample has hundreds of thousands of distinct CDR3 sequences, with approximately 15% found just once. The source was PBMCs from blood, collected less than 15 days before vaccination. The rearrangement uses TRBV4-1 and TRBJ1-6; no firm D call. The origin of this receptor is a man in his forties or fifties who received an inactivated influenza vaccine. The CDR3 sequence is CASSQDTQYYNSPLHF. The CDR3 DNA sequence: TGCGCCAGCAGCCAAGATACACAGTATTATAATTCACCCCTCCACTTT.